The source of this TCR delta chain is a study of gamma-delta chains in newborns, infants, children. Study-wide context: Microbial exposure reportedly drives polyclonal innate γδ T cell expansion after birth.

TCRdb applied CATT to the reads for clone calling. This sample has 14,000 to 15,000 delta-chain clones; roughly 7% occur once, and the top ten carry more than 20%. A remark on this clone: At one end, the junction sequence differs from germline, possibly due to a read error.

The TCR comes from a child who was a newborn, infant or young child, either healthy, febrile or measles-vaccinated (not recorded which). The sample was blood.

This chain's CDR3 is CACDPVLGDRAWDTRQMFF. In DNA form, the CDR3 reads TGTGCCTGTGACCCCGTACTGGGGGATCGCGCCTGGGACACTCGACAGATGTTTTTC. This chain joins TRDV2 and TRDJ3; TRDD3 aligns across 10 bases. CDR1 is GEAIGNYY, CDR2 EKD, per germline. This CDR3 has 19 residues.